This T cell receptor beta chain was profiled in a study of control samples from healthy donors and cancer patients. V gave up 4 bases and J gave up 13 bases, with 10 bases separating them. This CDR3 has 10 residues. Germline CDR1 and CDR2: KGHSH and LQKENI. This table comes from immunoSEQ multiplex PCR, and its TCRdb copy is limited to in-frame clones, with some not included. The data contain under 200,000 clones, about nine tenths of them singletons. This clonotype originated in a woman aged 30 to 39 in good health. The sample taken for sequencing was blood. This chain connects TRBV18 to TRBJ1-2, with no clear D. CDR3: CASSQTSVTF. The DNA for the CDR3 is TGTGCCAGCTCACAGACATCGGTCACCTTC. The full variable domain, rest sourced from reference TRBV18 and TRBJ1-2, is NAGVMQNPRHLVRRRGQEARLRCSPMKGHSHVYWYRQLPEEGLKFMVYLQKENIIDESGMPKERFSAEFPKEGPSILRIQQVVRGDSAAYFCASSQTSVTFGSGTRLTVV.